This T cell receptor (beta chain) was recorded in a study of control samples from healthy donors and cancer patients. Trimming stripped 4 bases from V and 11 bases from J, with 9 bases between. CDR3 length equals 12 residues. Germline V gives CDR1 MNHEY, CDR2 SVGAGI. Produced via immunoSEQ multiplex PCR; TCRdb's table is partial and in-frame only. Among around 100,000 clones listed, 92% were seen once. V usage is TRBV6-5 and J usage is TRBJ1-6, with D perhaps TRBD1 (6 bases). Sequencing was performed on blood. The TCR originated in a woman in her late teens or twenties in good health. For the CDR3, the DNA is TGTGCCAGCAGTTCCAGGGGAACACCCCTCCACTTT. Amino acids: CASSSRGTPLHF.